These 17 T cell receptor beta chains share one sample of origin, sequenced in a study of T cell responses to AZD1222 COVID-19 vaccine. Clones were read by immunoSEQ multiplex PCR, and TCRdb kept only the in-frame ones, dropping some. The table shows roughly 97,000 clones, with about 93% occurring only once. Sample: peripheral blood, taken on day 0 of AZD1222 vaccination. Receptors were obtained from an adult in good health.

This chain uses TRBV9 with TRBJ2-2; 7 bases fit TRBD1. CDR1 and CDR2 from the germline V gene are SGDLS and YYNGEE. Trimming took 5 bases from V and 0 from J; bases not matched to a gene: 4. There are 15 residues in the CDR3. CDR3 in amino acids: CASSPGTANTGELFF. CDR3 nucleotides: TGTGCCAGCAGTCCCGGGACAGCGAACACCGGGGAGCTGTTTTTT.

The chain links TRBV12-3 or TRBV12-4 to TRBJ2-1; D unclear. V lost 6 bases, J lost 7 bases, and 10 bases lay in between. This CDR3 has 12 residues. The CDR3 reads CASSPLGNEQFF. CDR3 nucleotide sequence: TGTGCCAGCAGCCCGCTAGGGAATGAGCAGTTCTTC.

This chain connects TRBV20-1 to TRBJ1-1; the D is unclear. This CDR3 region has 9 residues. Per germline, CDR1 DFQATT and CDR2 SNEGSKA (reference sequence). V was shortened by 4 bases and J by 6 bases, with 3 bases between the two germline ends. CDR3: CSAMAEAFF. The CDR3 nucleotides read TGCAGTGCTATGGCTGAAGCTTTCTTT.

This rearrangement joins TRBV18 to TRBJ2-2; 12 bases fit TRBD2. J was trimmed by 3 bases and V by 1 base; bases with no gene match: 9. The CDR3 length is 19 residues. CDR1 and CDR2 (germline): KGHSH, LQKENI. The CDR3 DNA sequence: TGTGCCAGCTCACCACTGAAACTACTAGCGGGAGGCCACACCGGGGAGCTGTTTTTT. Protein: CASSPLKLLAGGHTGELFF.

The rearrangement links TRBV9 to TRBJ2-3; TRBD2 matches at 9 bases. From germline, CDR1 is SGDLS and CDR2 YYNGEE. The CDR3 extends over 16 amino acids. J was trimmed by 1 base and V by 4 bases; bases with no gene match: 7. CDR3 region: CASSPLGGRGTDTQYF. CDR3 DNA sequence: TGTGCCAGCAGCCCACTCGGCGGGAGGGGCACAGATACGCAGTATTTT.

The chain has TRBV2 and TRBJ1-6; D remains unclear. This CDR3 comprises 14 residues. The V gene's germline CDR1 is SNHLY and CDR2 FYNNEI. Between the trimmed V and J ends, which lost 5 bases and 10 bases, there was a span of 15 bases. In DNA, the CDR3 is TGTGCCAGCAGTCGCTCCAAGGGCCACTCACCCCTCCACTTT. Its translation: CASSRSKGHSPLHF.

Notes on this clone: At the DNA level, this CDR3 is encoded by other sequences in the same sample as well. V usage is TRBV6-5 and J usage is TRBJ2-6, with D unresolved. The CDR3 is 14 residues long. Trimming stripped 2 bases from V and 0 bases from J, with 2 bases between. Germline values: CDR1 MNHEY, CDR2 SVGAGI. Here the CDR3 reads CASSYGSGANVLTF. The CDR3 bases are TGTGCCAGCAGTTACGGCTCTGGGGCCAACGTCCTGACTTTC.

The chain carries TRBV4-1 and TRBJ2-7; D ambiguous. The CDR3 is 15 residues long. Deletions cut 1 base from V and 5 bases from J, with 15 bases between. Germline CDR1 reads MGHRA; CDR2 reads YSYEKL. The CDR3 loop reads CASSQASGPKDEQYF. CDR3 nucleotides: TGCGCCAGCAGCCAAGCTTCAGGCCCCAAGGACGAGCAGTACTTC.

The chain carries TRBV5-1 and TRBJ2-6; D call uncertain. The CDR3 is 14 residues long. Germline V gives CDR1 SGHRS, CDR2 YFSETQ. Trimming removed 1 base from V and 0 bases from J, with 2 bases in between. The CDR3 region is CASSLSSGANVLTF. As DNA, the CDR3 is TGCGCCAGCAGCTTGTCCTCTGGGGCCAACGTCCTGACTTTC.

This rearrangement joins TRBV7-9 to TRBJ1-2; 8 bases are shared with TRBD1. With V trimmed by 4 bases and J by 7 bases, 8 bases remained unmatched. The CDR3 has 14 amino acids. Germline V gene lookup returns CDR1 SEHNR and CDR2 FQNEAQ (reference sequence). The CDR3 reads CASSSDRVWSGYTF. The CDR3 coding sequence is TGTGCCAGCAGCTCGGACAGGGTGTGGAGTGGCTACACCTTC.

This clone is a singleton in its sample. This sequence joins TRBV6-5 and TRBJ1-5; 8 bases match TRBD1. V trimming: 7 bases; J trimming: 6 bases; junction bases outside the gene matches: 5. The germline gives CDR1 MNHEY, CDR2 SVGAGI. CDR3 length: 13 amino acids. CDR3 region: CASTRGRGQPQHF. The CDR3 nucleotides are TGTGCCAGCACCAGGGGGCGAGGTCAGCCCCAGCATTTT.

The chain employs TRBV10-2 and TRBJ1-4; 7 bases are shared with TRBD1. V shed 5 bases, J shed 3 bases, and the junction held 3 bases outside the gene matches. The CDR3 loop spans 14 amino acids. In germline, CDR1 is WSHSY, CDR2 SAAADI. The CDR3 sequence is CASSWTGPNEKLFF. CDR3 DNA sequence: TGCGCCAGCAGTTGGACAGGTCCTAATGAAAAACTGTTTTTT.

V is TRBV18 and J is TRBJ1-3; 9 nucleotides agree with TRBD1. Germline CDR1 and CDR2: KGHSH and LQKENI. V trimming: 0 bases; J trimming: 4 bases; junction bases outside the gene matches: 1. CDR3 length: 15 amino acids. The CDR3 is CASSPPGTGGNTIYF. The CDR3 bases are TGTGCCAGCTCACCACCCGGGACAGGGGGAAACACCATATATTTT. Full variable domain (rest looked up from reference TRBV18 and TRBJ1-3): NAGVMQNPRHLVRRRGQEARLRCSPMKGHSHVYWYRQLPEEGLKFMVYLQKENIIDESGMPKERFSAEFPKEGPSILRIQQVVRGDSAAYFCASSPPGTGGNTIYFGEGSWLTVV.

The rearrangement links TRBV7-2 to TRBJ2-5; the D is unclear. The CDR3 covers 14 residues. Trimming took off 1 base at V and 1 base at J, with 7 bases between the two ends. Germline V gene lookup returns CDR1 SGHTA and CDR2 FQGNSA. The CDR3 is CASSLGISQETQYF. Here the CDR3 DNA reads TGTGCCAGCAGCTTAGGAATATCCCAAGAGACCCAGTACTTC.

A few counts support this clone. CDR3 residues: CASRSGLKYPRCYGYTF. The CDR3 DNA reads as TGCGCCAGCAGATCGGGACTAAAATATCCCCGCTGCTATGGCTACACCTTC. The genes are TRBV10-1 and TRBJ1-2, with D maybe TRBD1 (5 bases). Trimming removed 6 bases from V and 4 bases from J, with 24 bases in between. CDR3 size: 17 residues. CDR1 WNHNN and CDR2 SYGVQD come from the germline V gene (reference sequence).

This clone has a single count. V gene TRBV21-1 combines with J gene TRBJ2-2. TRBV21-1 counts as a pseudogene. The CDR3 is made up of 14 amino acids. This CDR3 is CASSNIGNTGELFF. In nucleotides, the CDR3 is TGTGCCAGCAGCAATATAGGGAACACCGGGGAGCTGTTTTTT.

V usage is TRBV24-1 and J usage is TRBJ1-5; 10 bases are a match to TRBD1. J lost 3 bases, V lost 8 bases, and 3 bases had no gene match. The CDR3 loop spans 14 amino acids. The germline CDR1 and CDR2 sequences are KGHDR and SFDVKD. The CDR3 DNA reads as TGTGCCACCATGGGACAGGGGTTCAATCAGCCCCAGCATTTT. Translating it yields CATMGQGFNQPQHF.